A single sample gave rise to the 24 T cell receptor beta chains below, sequenced in a study of T cells in Graves' hyperthyroidism and ophthalmopathy. RNA transcripts served as the template for amplifying TCR beta CDR3 regions. First-round RT-PCR targeting the TCR CDR3 was performed with the HTBI primer set. TCRdb independently ran MiXCR on the multiplex PCR reads; one entry per CDR3 protein. The sample lists around 340,000 distinct CDR3 sequences, approximately 18% occurring once. The sample taken for sequencing was blood. The receptors come from a woman aged 25-40 years with Graves' hyperthyroidism that later progressed to Graves' ophthalmopathy.

In this sample, this clonotype turned up many times. The chain joins TRBV27 to TRBJ2-7; weak D call: TRBD1 (6 bases). From germline, CDR1 is MNHEY and CDR2 SMNVEV (reference sequence). This CDR3 comprises 14 residues. V gave up 4 bases and J gave up 5 bases, with 15 bases separating them. CDR3 nucleotide sequence: TGTGCCAGCAGTTCGAGGCCAGGGGCCGACGAGCAGTACTTC. Its protein product is CASSSRPGADEQYF.

This clonotype was counted a few times. The CDR3 DNA sequence: TGCAGCGTTCGCATAAATGAGCAGTTCTTC. This codes for CSVRINEQFF. The genes are TRBV29-1 and TRBJ2-1; no definite D call. The CDR3 is made up of 10 amino acids. V was cut by 5 bases and J by 7 bases, with 6 bases left in between. Germline loops: CDR1 SQVTM, CDR2 ANQGSEA.

This clonotype has just a few counts. The rearrangement joins TRBV6-1 to TRBJ1-2; D call uncertain. Trimming stripped 2 bases from V and 5 bases from J, with 15 bases between. This CDR3 region has 15 residues. Germline lookup yields CDR1 MNHNS and CDR2 SASEGT. The CDR3 coding sequence is TGTGCCAGCAGTGAAAGCCGGACGGCGCGTTATGGCTACACCTTC. Translated, it gives CASSESRTARYGYTF.

This clonotype has ten or more counts. The chain recombines TRBV28 with TRBJ2-1, with D tentatively TRBD1 (5 bases). From germline, CDR1 is MDHEN and CDR2 SYDVKM. The CDR3 extends over 14 amino acids. Deletions cut 3 bases from V and 4 bases from J, with 10 bases between. DNA for the CDR3: TGTGCCAGCAGTTTCTCTAGGGGATACAATGAGCAGTTCTTC. Residues: CASSFSRGYNEQFF.

This clonotype was found many times. The genes are TRBV2 and TRBJ2-1; the D gene is possibly TRBD1 (5 bases). V lost 3 bases and J 1 base, leaving 13 bases between the germline ends. CDR3 length: 16 amino acids. In germline, CDR1 is SNHLY, CDR2 FYNNEI. As DNA, the CDR3 is TGTGCCAGCAGTGAGGGCGGACAATGGTCCTACAATGAGCAGTTCTTC. This codes for CASSEGGQWSYNEQFF.

This clonotype has ten or more counts. This chain uses TRBV2 with TRBJ1-2, with D possibly TRBD1 on 5 matching bases. Germline CDR1 and CDR2: SNHLY and FYNNEI. With 5 bases removed from V and 7 bases from J, the gap between germline ends came to 29 bases. CDR3 length equals 18 residues. The CDR3 coding sequence is TGTGCCAGCAGTCGGGGGGGGGACTCCTTTGGACTAAAGGGTGGCTACACCTTC. Residues: CASSRGGDSFGLKGGYTF. Looking up the rest from reference TRBV2 and TRBJ1-2 gives the full variable domain: EPEVTQTPSHQVTQMGQEVILRCVPISNHLYFYWYRQILGQKVEFLVSFYNNEISEKSEIFDDQFSVERPDGSNFTLKIRSTKLEDSAMYFCASSRGGDSFGLKGGYTFGSGTRLTVV.

This sequence joins TRBV19 and TRBJ2-1; tentative D call: TRBD2 (5 bases). The germline CDR1 and CDR2 sequences are LNHDA and SQIVND (reference sequence). V was trimmed by 1 base and J by 7 bases, leaving 14 bases between them. The CDR3 length is 15 residues. CDR3 residues: CASSIGLGSRNEQFF. In DNA, the CDR3 is TGTGCCAGTAGTATAGGCCTGGGGAGCCGAAATGAGCAGTTCTTC.

This clonotype was recorded at least ten times. The chain is built from TRBV27 and TRBJ1-1; no clear D gene. V was cut by 1 base and J by 3 bases, with 21 bases left in between. CDR1 and CDR2 (germline): MNHEY, SMNVEV (reference sequence). CDR3 size: 18 residues. The CDR3 bases are TGTGCCAGCAGTTTATACCACCCCGCGGGAGGGTCGGACACTGAAGCTTTCTTT. Residues: CASSLYHPAGGSDTEAFF.

This clonotype came up a few times. The rearrangement links TRBV6-1 to TRBJ1-5; the match to TRBD1 covers 10 bases. The CDR3 extends over 18 amino acids. Germline values: CDR1 MNHNS, CDR2 SASEGT. With V trimmed by 4 bases and J by 6 bases, 15 bases remained unmatched. The CDR3 DNA is TGTGCCAGCAGTGCTGGGTCGACAGGGGGCATGTACGGTCAGCCCCAGCATTTT. Translation gives CASSAGSTGGMYGQPQHF.

This rearrangement joins TRBV5-1 to TRBJ2-1; D uncertain. Looked up from germline, CDR1 is SGHRS and CDR2 is YFSETQ. The CDR3 consists of 15 residues. Trimming cost V 5 bases and J 0 bases, with 12 bases left between them. In nucleotides, the CDR3 is TGCGCCAGCAGGATCAACACATACTCCTACAATGAGCAGTTCTTC. Residues: CASRINTYSYNEQFF.

In DNA form, the CDR3 reads TGCGCCAGCAGCCAAGTTGTGGGAGCCTTCTCCTACGAGCAGTACTTC. It codes for CASSQVVGAFSYEQYF. J is TRBJ2-7 and V is TRBV4-1; D may be TRBD2 (5 bases). Trimming left V 1 base short and J 0 bases short, with 13 bases between. The germline V gene encodes CDR1 MGHRA and CDR2 YSYEKL. The CDR3 loop spans 16 amino acids.

This clonotype occurred many times. This chain joins TRBV10-2 and TRBJ2-7, with D hard to call. The CDR3 is made up of 12 amino acids. Germline V lookup: CDR1 WSHSY, CDR2 SAAADI. V lost 0 bases, J lost 3 bases, and 3 bases lay in between. The CDR3 DNA sequence: TGCGCCAGCAGTGAGTCGTTCTACGAGCAGTACTTC. This gives the protein CASSESFYEQYF.

The rearrangement uses TRBV4-1 and TRBJ2-1, with D perhaps matching TRBD2 (6 bases). The CDR3 sequence is 15 residues long. Trimming removed 1 base from V and 4 bases from J, with 11 bases in between. Germline loops: CDR1 MGHRA, CDR2 YSYEKL. As DNA, the CDR3 is TGCGCCAGCAGCCAAGGGGACTCCCTGTACAATGAGCAGTTCTTC. Its protein product is CASSQGDSLYNEQFF.

In its sample, this clonotype was seen many times. J is TRBJ1-4 and V is TRBV20-1; possible D gene TRBD1, 5 bases. The V end lost 6 bases, the J end lost 5 bases, and 22 bases lay between the germline ends. CDR1 and CDR2 (germline): DFQATT, SNEGSKA (reference sequence). The CDR3 sequence is 16 residues long. CDR3 protein: CSALHRRGTQNEKLFF. The CDR3 DNA reads TGCAGTGCGCTCCATCGGCGGGGGACGCAGAATGAAAAACTGTTTTTT.

V gene TRBV25-1 combines with J gene TRBJ2-2; 11 bases line up with TRBD2. Germline lookup yields CDR1 MGHDK and CDR2 SYGVNS. J was trimmed by 4 bases and V by 3 bases; bases with no gene match: 4. The CDR3 loop spans 16 amino acids. CDR3 sequence (DNA): TGTGCCAGCAGTGACCCGGGACTAGCGGTCACCGGGGAGCTGTTTTTT. This sequence encodes CASSDPGLAVTGELFF. Full variable domain (remainder filled in from reference TRBV25-1 and TRBJ2-2): EADIYQTPRYLVIGTGKKITLECSQTMGHDKMYWYQQDPGMELHLIHYSYGVNSTEKGDLSSESTVSRIRTEHFPLTLESARPSHTSQYLCASSDPGLAVTGELFFGEGSRLTVL.

At least ten counts were recorded for this clonotype. The rearrangement links TRBV28 to TRBJ1-2; D ambiguous. Looked up from germline, CDR1 is MDHEN and CDR2 is SYDVKM. Trimming shortened V by 8 bases and J by 8 bases, and 21 bases separated the two germline ends. The CDR3 has 14 residues. In DNA form, the CDR3 reads TGTGCCAGCTCACTCGAGGGAAGAATCGTCGGCTACACCTTC. Protein sequence: CASSLEGRIVGYTF.

This clonotype has a count of ten or more. The V gene is TRBV2, the J gene TRBJ2-7; D is ambiguous. Deletions cut 6 bases from V and 0 bases from J, with 6 bases between. CDR1 SNHLY and CDR2 FYNNEI come from the germline V gene. The CDR3 has 12 amino acids. The CDR3 region has the DNA TGTGCCAGCAGGGGAATCTCCTACGAGCAGTACTTC. Residues: CASRGISYEQYF.

This clonotype showed up just a few times. The chain recombines TRBV3-1 with TRBJ2-3; 10 bases align to TRBD2. The CDR3 sequence is 16 residues long. Germline CDR1 LGHDT, CDR2 YNNKEL (reference sequence). V shed 5 bases and J 2 bases; nucleotides not matched to a gene: 7. This CDR3 is CASSKRTSGYTDTQYF. CDR3 coding DNA: TGTGCCAGCAGCAAGCGGACTAGCGGTTACACAGATACGCAGTATTTT.

This clonotype showed up many times. V usage is TRBV27 and J usage is TRBJ1-3; D call uncertain. Germline V lookup: CDR1 MNHEY, CDR2 SMNVEV (reference sequence). The CDR3 covers 14 residues. The V end was cut by 3 bases, the J end by 4 bases, with 10 bases between. As DNA, the CDR3 is TGTGCCAGCAGTTTCAATGGGGTCGGAAACACCATATATTTT. It translates to CASSFNGVGNTIYF.

The chain couples TRBV11-2 to TRBJ1-2; D is ambiguous. Between the trimmed V and J ends, which lost 4 bases and 0 bases, there was a span of 15 bases. The germline V gene encodes CDR1 SGHAT and CDR2 FQNNGV. CDR3 length: 16 residues. The CDR3 DNA sequence: TGTGCCAGCAGCTCCCTGACCTTTACAACTAACTATGGCTACACCTTC. Residues: CASSSLTFTTNYGYTF.

The genes are TRBV5-4 and TRBJ2-7, with 8 nucleotides matching TRBD2. The V and J ends lost 0 bases and 5 bases, in that order; junction bases with no gene match: 7. This CDR3 has 15 amino acids. The germline gives CDR1 SGHNT, CDR2 YYREEE (reference sequence). The CDR3 loop is CASSLAGGNANEQYF. The DNA of the CDR3 is TGTGCCAGCAGCTTGGCGGGAGGGAACGCCAACGAGCAGTACTTC.

The chain carries TRBV5-1 and TRBJ2-5, with a weak D call TRBD1 (6 bases). The CDR3 has 16 amino acids. Germline loops: CDR1 SGHRS, CDR2 YFSETQ. Trimming took 2 bases from V and 0 from J, leaving 14 bases between them. The CDR3 protein is CASSFLTGSDQETQYF. The CDR3 coding sequence is TGCGCCAGCAGCTTTTTGACAGGCTCAGACCAAGAGACCCAGTACTTC.

This clonotype was seen only a few times. This sequence joins TRBV4-1 and TRBJ1-2, with unresolved D. The CDR3 has 15 amino acids. Germline V CDR1 and CDR2: MGHRA, YSYEKL. V was trimmed by 0 bases and J by 4 bases, leaving 12 bases between them. CDR3 region: CASSQDPALGYGYTF. Here the CDR3 DNA reads TGCGCCAGCAGCCAAGACCCGGCCTTGGGCTATGGCTACACCTTC.

This clonotype was recorded at least ten times. V and J are TRBV9 and TRBJ2-3, with no clear D. CDR3 length: 14 residues. Trimming took 0 bases from V and 5 from J, leaving 10 bases between them. The germline CDR1 and CDR2 sequences are SGDLS and YYNGEE. CDR3 DNA: TGTGCCAGCAGCGTAGACCCAGACTTAGATACGCAGTATTTT. Residues: CASSVDPDLDTQYF.